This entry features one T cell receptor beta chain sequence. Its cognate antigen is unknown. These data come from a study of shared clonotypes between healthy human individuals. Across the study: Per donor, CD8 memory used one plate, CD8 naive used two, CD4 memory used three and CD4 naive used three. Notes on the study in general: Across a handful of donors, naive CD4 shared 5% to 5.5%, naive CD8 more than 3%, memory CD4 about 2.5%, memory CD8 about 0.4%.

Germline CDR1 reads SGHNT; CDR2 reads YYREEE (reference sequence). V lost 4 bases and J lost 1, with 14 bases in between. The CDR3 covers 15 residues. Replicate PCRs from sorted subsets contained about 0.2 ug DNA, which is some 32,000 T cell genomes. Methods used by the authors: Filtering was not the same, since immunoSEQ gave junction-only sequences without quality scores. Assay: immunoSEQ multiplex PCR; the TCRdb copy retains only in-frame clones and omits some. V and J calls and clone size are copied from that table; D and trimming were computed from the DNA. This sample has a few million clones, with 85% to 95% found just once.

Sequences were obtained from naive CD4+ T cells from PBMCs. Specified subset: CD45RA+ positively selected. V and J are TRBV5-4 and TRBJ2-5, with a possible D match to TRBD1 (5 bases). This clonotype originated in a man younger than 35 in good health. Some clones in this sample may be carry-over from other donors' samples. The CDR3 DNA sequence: TGTGCCAGCAGCGGCTACCCAGGGCTCCAAGAGACCCAGTACTTC. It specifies CASSGYPGLQETQYF.